The 24 T cell receptor beta chains listed next were all sequenced from one sample in a study of T cells in Graves' hyperthyroidism and ophthalmopathy. RNA transcripts yielded amplified TCR beta CDR3 regions. HTBI primers were used for first-round RT-PCR of the TCR CDR3. TCRdb analysed the multiplex PCR reads with MiXCR anew, one entry per CDR3 protein. The table records 310,000 or so distinct CDR3 sequences, 15% to 20% of them present only once. Sequencing used blood. The receptor set was obtained from a woman aged 55 to 70 with Graves' ophthalmopathy.

Note on this clonotype: A much larger clone differs from this one at a single base, so this may be a read error. The CDR3 DNA follows: TGCAGTGCTAGAGACCGTTTTTGGGGGTCGTCCTGCAATGAGCAGTTCTTC. Translating it yields CSARDRFWGSSCNEQFF. This chain connects TRBV20-1 to TRBJ2-1; D may be TRBD1 or TRBD2 (5 bases each). The CDR3 is made up of 17 amino acids. The germline V gene has CDR1 DFQATT and CDR2 SNEGSKA (reference sequence).

This clonotype was found many times. This chain connects TRBV5-1 to TRBJ2-1; TRBD1 agrees at 8 bases. CDR3 length equals 15 residues. Germline loops: CDR1 SGHRS, CDR2 YFSETQ. V was clipped by 4 bases and J by 5 bases; unmatched bases: 8. The CDR3 sequence: CASSLTDRENNEQFF. CDR3 sequence (DNA): TGCGCCAGCAGCCTGACGGACAGGGAGAACAATGAGCAGTTCTTC.

This clonotype was counted only a few times. The genes are TRBV27 and TRBJ2-1; tentative D call: TRBD2 (6 bases). Germline CDR1 MNHEY, CDR2 SMNVEV (reference sequence). This CDR3 contains 14 residues. V was clipped by 5 bases and J by 4 bases, with 12 bases between them. CDR3 protein: CASSLVAEYNEQFF. In DNA form, the CDR3 reads TGTGCCAGCAGTCTCGTAGCGGAGTACAATGAGCAGTTCTTC.

Notes on this clonotype: Possible read error: a much larger clone is one base away. The chain is built from TRBV11-2 and TRBJ1-2; D perhaps matches TRBD1 (5 bases). The CDR3 is 15 residues long. From germline, CDR1 is SGHAT and CDR2 FQNNGV. V was trimmed by 1 base and J by 8 bases, leaving 17 bases between them. The CDR3 nucleotides are TGTGCCAGCAGCTTAGGGTCGGGGACGCTCGGAGGCTACACCTTC. This encodes CASSLGSGTLGGYTF.

The chain uses TRBV12-3 or TRBV12-4 and TRBJ1-2, with D perhaps matching TRBD1 (6 bases). CDR3 length: 15 residues. Trimming pared 6 bases from V and 7 bases from J, leaving 21 bases between. The CDR3 DNA reads as TGTGCCAGCAGCCGGATCTTGGGGGCGCATCTTGGCTACACCTTC. This gives the protein CASSRILGAHLGYTF.

The V call is TRBV6-1, the J call TRBJ2-5, with D unclear. V lost 8 bases and J lost 1, with 8 bases in between. The CDR3 extends over 12 amino acids. CDR1 is MNHNS and CDR2 is SASEGT in the germline V gene. In DNA form, the CDR3 reads TGTGCCAGCTTGAATTCCCAAGAGACCCAGTACTTC. Protein sequence: CASLNSQETQYF.

The genes are TRBV5-1 and TRBJ1-2, with D perhaps TRBD1 (6 bases). The V gene lost 0 bases and the J gene lost 4 bases, with 13 bases spanning the gap. The CDR3 runs to 15 residues. Germline-derived CDR1 and CDR2 are SGHRS and YFSETQ. In DNA, the CDR3 is TGCGCCAGCAGCTTGGACTTGGCCAGGGGCTATGGCTACACCTTC. Its protein product is CASSLDLARGYGYTF.

The CDR3: CASSLGEGLTYEQYF. The CDR3, as DNA: TGCGCCAGCAGCCTAGGGGAGGGTTTAACCTACGAGCAGTACTTC. This sequence joins TRBV4-1 and TRBJ2-7; 7 bases map to TRBD2. J lost 2 bases, V lost 4 bases, and 8 bases had no gene match. This CDR3 has 15 residues. Per germline, CDR1 MGHRA and CDR2 YSYEKL.

A few counts support this clonotype. The gene calls are TRBV20-1 and TRBJ1-2; D ambiguous. Trimming took off 4 bases at V and 4 bases at J, with 19 bases between the two ends. CDR3 length: 15 residues. Germline CDR1 and CDR2: DFQATT and SNEGSKA (reference sequence). Written as DNA, the CDR3 is TGCAGTGCTAAGATTGATTTGGGCAGAATCTATGGCTACACCTTC. Protein product: CSAKIDLGRIYGYTF.

The sample holds many counts of this clonotype. The V call is TRBV7-9, the J call TRBJ1-2; D call uncertain. Trimming cost V 3 bases and J 8 bases, with 16 bases left between them. Germline V CDR1 and CDR2: SEHNR, FQNEAQ (reference sequence). This CDR3 spans 14 amino acids. Here the CDR3 reads CASSFSSLGGGYTF. For the CDR3, the DNA is TGTGCCAGCAGCTTTTCCTCTTTAGGTGGCGGCTACACCTTC.

This clonotype was seen many times. V gene TRBV4-3 combines with J gene TRBJ2-1; D possibly corresponds to TRBD1 (5 bases). CDR1 and CDR2 from the germline V gene are LGHNA and YSLEER. This CDR3 spans 15 amino acids. V lost 0 bases and J lost 4, with 10 bases in between. CDR3 DNA: TGCGCCAGCAGCCAAGATTTGAAGGGGTACAATGAGCAGTTCTTC. Amino acids: CASSQDLKGYNEQFF.

The chain carries TRBV4-2 and TRBJ2-7, with 9 nucleotides matching TRBD1. Trimming removed 6 bases from V and 5 bases from J; junction bases left unmatched: 5. Germline CDR1 reads LGHNA; CDR2 reads YNFKEQ. This CDR3 has 13 amino acids. CDR3 in DNA: TGTGCCAGCAGTCGGACAGGGGACCACGAGCAGTACTTC. Encoded protein: CASSRTGDHEQYF.

This chain joins TRBV7-2 and TRBJ1-2; D may be TRBD1 (5 bases). Per germline, CDR1 SGHTA and CDR2 FQGNSA. Trimming shortened V by 5 bases and J by 1 base, and 11 bases separated the two germline ends. This CDR3 has 14 amino acids. The CDR3, as DNA: TGTGCCAGCAGCCTATGGGGCAGTAACTATGGCTACACCTTC. The encoded protein is CASSLWGSNYGYTF.

This clonotype was counted ten times or more. This chain connects TRBV27 to TRBJ1-5; 9 nucleotides match TRBD1. Germline CDR1 MNHEY, CDR2 SMNVEV (reference sequence). The CDR3 has 18 residues. After removal of 6 bases from V and 2 bases from J, the junction contained 14 bases not matched to a gene. The CDR3 protein is CASSSSPWDRDRNQPQHF. The CDR3 DNA sequence: TGTGCCAGCAGCTCTTCCCCCTGGGACAGGGATCGCAATCAGCCCCAGCATTTT.

On this clonotype: Sequence at one end of the junction differs from germline and may be a read error. The chain carries TRBV7-2 and TRBJ2-2; the D gene is possibly TRBD2 (7 bases). The CDR3 is 16 residues long. Germline CDR1 reads SGHTA; CDR2 reads FQGNSA. Here the CDR3 DNA reads TGCGCCAGCAGCCAAGTGGGGGGGCGCGGCACCGGGGAGCTGTTTTTT. Encoded protein: CASSQVGGRGTGELFF.

On this clonotype: A read error may account for a junction end that differs from germline. The chain combines TRBV9 with TRBJ2-1, with D perhaps matching TRBD2 (5 bases). The CDR3 sequence is 17 residues long. The germline gives CDR1 SGDLS, CDR2 YYNGEE. CDR3 bases: TGTGCCGGCAGCGTAGATCCTAGCTATAGCTCCTACAATGAGCAGTTCTTC. Amino acids: CAGSVDPSYSSYNEQFF.

CDR3 sequence reads: CASSYRGRGGGRGNQPQHF. The CDR3 region has the DNA TGTGCCAGCAGTTATAGGGGGCGGGGGGGGGGGCGCGGGAATCAGCCCCAGCATTTT. V usage is TRBV6-2 or TRBV6-3 and J usage is TRBJ1-5; 7 nucleotides agree with TRBD1. Germline trimming cut 3 bases from V and 4 bases from J; bases unmatched to any gene: 18. CDR3 length: 19 amino acids. Looked up from germline, CDR1 is MNHEY and CDR2 is SVGEGT.

This clonotype was found many times. J is TRBJ2-5 and V is TRBV12-3 or TRBV12-4; TRBD2 matches at 7 bases. The CDR3 length is 14 residues. Germline trimming cut 6 bases from V and 1 base from J; bases unmatched to any gene: 5. The CDR3 reads CASRPPGGQETQYF. In DNA form, the CDR3 reads TGTGCCAGCAGGCCTCCGGGAGGCCAAGAGACCCAGTACTTC.

The rearrangement joins TRBV7-9 to TRBJ2-7; D is possibly TRBD1 or TRBD2 (6 bases each). This CDR3 has 16 amino acids. The V gene's germline CDR1 is SEHNR and CDR2 FQNEAQ (reference sequence). With 0 bases removed from V and 4 bases from J, the gap between germline ends came to 16 bases. CDR3: CASSLAPDSRGYEQYF. CDR3 coding DNA: TGTGCCAGCAGCTTAGCCCCGGACAGCCGGGGGTACGAGCAGTACTTC.

This clonotype has ten or more counts. For the CDR3, the DNA is TGCAGCGTCTGGGACGCTGGGGCTGAAGCTTTCTTT. Protein product: CSVWDAGAEAFF. The chain joins TRBV29-1 to TRBJ1-1, with D maybe TRBD1 (5 bases). The germline gives CDR1 SQVTM, CDR2 ANQGSEA. The CDR3 has 12 amino acids. Trimming removed 6 bases at V and 6 bases at J, with 14 bases between.

This clonotype was seen repeatedly, ten times or more. J is TRBJ2-4 and V is TRBV20-1, with 8 bases identical to TRBD1. The V segment lost 6 bases and the J segment 7 bases; nucleotides outside the gene matches: 11. CDR3 length: 14 residues. Germline CDR1 DFQATT, CDR2 SNEGSKA (reference sequence). The DNA of the CDR3 is TGCAGTGCAATACTAGGGGGGACAGGCAACATTCAGTACTTC. Protein product: CSAILGGTGNIQYF.

This clonotype was observed at least ten times. This chain connects TRBV12-3 or TRBV12-4 to TRBJ1-2; tentative D call: TRBD1 (6 bases). The ends were cut back, 4 bases at V and 5 bases at J, with 14 bases in the middle. The CDR3 length is 14 residues. The CDR3 is CASSSNRRGYGYTF. In DNA form, the CDR3 reads TGTGCCAGCAGTTCGAACCGCAGGGGATATGGCTACACCTTC.

The CDR3 sequence is CASSQDGAGAKNIQYF. For the CDR3, the DNA is TGCGCCAGCAGCCAAGATGGGGCGGGGGCCAAAAACATTCAGTACTTC. V gene TRBV4-3 combines with J gene TRBJ2-4, with D maybe TRBD2 (6 bases). The CDR3 spans 16 residues. Germline CDR1 reads LGHNA; CDR2 reads YSLEER. Between the trimmed V and J ends, which lost 0 bases and 1 base, there was a span of 10 bases.

The chain links TRBV14 to TRBJ2-4; D gene ambiguous. The CDR3 is 17 residues long. The V end was cut by 2 bases, the J end by 5 bases, with 19 bases between. Germline CDR1 is SGHDN and CDR2 is FVKESK. The CDR3 spells CASSQHDGPSYQNIQYF. In DNA form, the CDR3 reads TGTGCCAGCAGCCAACATGACGGCCCGAGTTACCAAAACATTCAGTACTTC.